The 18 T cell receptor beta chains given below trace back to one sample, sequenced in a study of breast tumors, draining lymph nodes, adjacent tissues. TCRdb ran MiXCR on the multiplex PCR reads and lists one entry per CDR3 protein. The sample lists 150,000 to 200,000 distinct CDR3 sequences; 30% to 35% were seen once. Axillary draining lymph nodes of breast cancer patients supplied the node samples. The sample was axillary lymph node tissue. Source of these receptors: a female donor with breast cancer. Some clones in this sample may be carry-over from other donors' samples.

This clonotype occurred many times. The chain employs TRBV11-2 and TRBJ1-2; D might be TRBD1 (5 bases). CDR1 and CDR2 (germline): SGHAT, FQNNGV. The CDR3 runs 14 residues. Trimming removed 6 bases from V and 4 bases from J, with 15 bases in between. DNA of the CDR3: TGTGCCAGCAGGACAGCGCAAGCCTCCTATGGCTACACCTTC. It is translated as CASRTAQASYGYTF.

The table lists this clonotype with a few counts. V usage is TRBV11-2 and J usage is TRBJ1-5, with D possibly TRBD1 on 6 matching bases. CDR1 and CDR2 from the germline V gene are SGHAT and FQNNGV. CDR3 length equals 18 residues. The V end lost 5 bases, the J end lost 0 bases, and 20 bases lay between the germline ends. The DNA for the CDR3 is TGTGCCAGCAGCCCCGGGGGCGGGGGGAAGTATAGCAATCAGCCCCAGCATTTT. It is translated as CASSPGGGGKYSNQPQHF.

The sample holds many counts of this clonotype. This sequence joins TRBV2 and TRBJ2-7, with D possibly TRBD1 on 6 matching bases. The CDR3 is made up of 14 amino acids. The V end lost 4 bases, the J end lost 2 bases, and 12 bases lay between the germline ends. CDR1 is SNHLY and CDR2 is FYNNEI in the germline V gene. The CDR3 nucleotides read TGTGCCAGCAGTGGGGGCAGGGGCGCCTACGAGCAGTACTTC. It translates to CASSGGRGAYEQYF.

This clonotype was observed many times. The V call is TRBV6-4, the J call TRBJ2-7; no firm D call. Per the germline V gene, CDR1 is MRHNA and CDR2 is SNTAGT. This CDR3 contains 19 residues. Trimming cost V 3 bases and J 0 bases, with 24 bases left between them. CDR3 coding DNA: TGTGCCAGCAGTGAGACCCGCGGAATGTCTAGGCTTCTCTCCTACGAGCAGTACTTC. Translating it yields CASSETRGMSRLLSYEQYF.

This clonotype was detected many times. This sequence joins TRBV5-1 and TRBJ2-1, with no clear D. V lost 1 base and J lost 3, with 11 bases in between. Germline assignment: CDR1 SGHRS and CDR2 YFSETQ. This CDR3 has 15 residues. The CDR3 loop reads CASSLRPLYYNEQFF. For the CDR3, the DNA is TGCGCCAGCAGCTTGCGACCTTTATACTACAATGAGCAGTTCTTC.

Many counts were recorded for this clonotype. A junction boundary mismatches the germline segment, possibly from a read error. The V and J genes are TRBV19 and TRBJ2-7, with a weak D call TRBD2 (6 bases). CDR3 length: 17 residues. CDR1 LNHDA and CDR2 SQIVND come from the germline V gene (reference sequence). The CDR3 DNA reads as TGTGCCAGTAGCCGCTTCGTCACGGGAGAGGTCAACTACGAGCGGTACTTC. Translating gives CASSRFVTGEVNYERYF.

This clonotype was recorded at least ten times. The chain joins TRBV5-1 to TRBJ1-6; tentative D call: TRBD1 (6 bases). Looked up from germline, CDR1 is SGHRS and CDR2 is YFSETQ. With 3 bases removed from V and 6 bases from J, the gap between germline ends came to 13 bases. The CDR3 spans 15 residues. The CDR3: CASSSRGSGNSPLHF. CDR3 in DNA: TGCGCCAGCAGCTCTAGGGGGTCCGGTAATTCACCCCTCCACTTT.

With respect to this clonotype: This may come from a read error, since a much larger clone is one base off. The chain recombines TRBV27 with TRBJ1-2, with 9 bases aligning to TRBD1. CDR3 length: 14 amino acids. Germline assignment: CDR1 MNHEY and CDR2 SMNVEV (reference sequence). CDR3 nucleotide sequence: TGTGTCAGCAGCGCTACGGACAGGGGCTATGGCTACACCTTC. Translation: CVSSATDRGYGYTF.

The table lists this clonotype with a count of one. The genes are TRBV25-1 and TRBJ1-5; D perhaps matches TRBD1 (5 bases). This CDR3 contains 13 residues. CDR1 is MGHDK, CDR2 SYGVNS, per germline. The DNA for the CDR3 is TGTGCTAGGTCAGGGTCGAGCAATCAGCCCCAGCATTTT. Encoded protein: CARSGSSNQPQHF.

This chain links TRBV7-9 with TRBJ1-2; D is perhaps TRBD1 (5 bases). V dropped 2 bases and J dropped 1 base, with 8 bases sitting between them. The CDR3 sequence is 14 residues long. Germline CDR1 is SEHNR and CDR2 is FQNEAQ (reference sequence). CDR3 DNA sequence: TGTGCCAGCAGCTTAAGTCAGGGTAACTATGGCTACACCTTC. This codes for CASSLSQGNYGYTF.

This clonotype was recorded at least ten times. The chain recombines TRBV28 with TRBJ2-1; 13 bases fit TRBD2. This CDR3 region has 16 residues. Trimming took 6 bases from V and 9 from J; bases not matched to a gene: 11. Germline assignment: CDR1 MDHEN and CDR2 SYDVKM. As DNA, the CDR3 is TGTGCCAGCAGCCCCAGACTAGCGGGGGGTGGAGGTGAGCAGTTCTTC. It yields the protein CASSPRLAGGGGEQFF. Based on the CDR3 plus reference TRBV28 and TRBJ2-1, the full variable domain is DVKVTQSSRYLVKRTGEKVFLECVQDMDHENMFWYRQDPGLGLRLIYFSYDVKMKEKGDIPEGYSVSREKKERFSLILESASTNQTSMYLCASSPRLAGGGGEQFFGPGTRLTVL.

The CDR3 protein is CASSPDRGPEQYF. In DNA form, the CDR3 reads TGCGCCAGCAGCCCGGACAGGGGCCCCGAGCAGTACTTC. The J gene is TRBJ2-7, the V gene TRBV5-1; 9 bases line up with TRBD1. Germline trimming cut 4 bases from V and 6 bases from J; bases unmatched to any gene: 5. Germline CDR1 and CDR2: SGHRS and YFSETQ. CDR3 length: 13 amino acids.

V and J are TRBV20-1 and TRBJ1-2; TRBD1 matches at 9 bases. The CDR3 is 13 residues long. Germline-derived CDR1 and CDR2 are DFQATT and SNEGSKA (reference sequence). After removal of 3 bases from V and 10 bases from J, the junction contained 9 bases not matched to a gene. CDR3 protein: CSASAGTGSTYTF. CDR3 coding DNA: TGCAGTGCTAGTGCCGGGACAGGGTCGACCTACACCTTC.

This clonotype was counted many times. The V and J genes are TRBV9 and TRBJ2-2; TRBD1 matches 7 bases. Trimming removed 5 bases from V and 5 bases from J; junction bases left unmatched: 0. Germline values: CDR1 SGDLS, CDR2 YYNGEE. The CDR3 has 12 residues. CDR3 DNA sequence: TGTGCCAGCAGGGACAGGACCGGGGAGCTGTTTTTT. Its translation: CASRDRTGELFF.

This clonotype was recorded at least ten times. The CDR3 sequence: CASSSGLVADTQYF. Here the CDR3 DNA reads TGTGCCAGCAGTTCCGGACTAGTGGCAGATACGCAGTATTTT. This chain connects TRBV6-5 to TRBJ2-3; 7 bases match TRBD2. V was clipped by 4 bases and J by 4 bases; unmatched bases: 5. CDR3 length: 14 amino acids. CDR1 MNHEY and CDR2 SVGAGI come from the germline V gene.

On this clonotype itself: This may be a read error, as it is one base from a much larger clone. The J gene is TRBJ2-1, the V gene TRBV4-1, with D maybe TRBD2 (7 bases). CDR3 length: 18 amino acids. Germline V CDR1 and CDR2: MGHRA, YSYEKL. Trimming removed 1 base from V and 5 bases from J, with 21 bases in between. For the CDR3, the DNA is TGCGCCAGCAGCCAAGGGGGGGCTAGCGGAAAACTTCACAATGAGCAGTTCTTC. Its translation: CASSQGGASGKLHNEQFF.

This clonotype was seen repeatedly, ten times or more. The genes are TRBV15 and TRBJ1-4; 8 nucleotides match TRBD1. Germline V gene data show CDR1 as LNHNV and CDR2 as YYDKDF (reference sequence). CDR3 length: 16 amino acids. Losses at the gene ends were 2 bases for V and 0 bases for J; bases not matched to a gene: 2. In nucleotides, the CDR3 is TGTGCCACCAGCAGATCAGGGGGCGCAACTAATGAAAAACTGTTTTTT. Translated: CATSRSGGATNEKLFF.

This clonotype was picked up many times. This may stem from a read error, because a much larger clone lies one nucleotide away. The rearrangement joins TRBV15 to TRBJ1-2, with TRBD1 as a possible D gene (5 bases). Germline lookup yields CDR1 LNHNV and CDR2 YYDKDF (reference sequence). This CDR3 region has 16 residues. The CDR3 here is CAASRETHPKGHGYTF. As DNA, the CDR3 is TGTGCCGCCAGCAGAGAGACACACCCCAAGGGGCATGGCTACACCTTC.